A single sample is the source of the 27 T cell receptor beta chains below, sequenced in a study of T cells in Graves' hyperthyroidism and ophthalmopathy. Regions amplified from RNA transcripts were the TCR beta CDR3 regions. A first-round RT-PCR of the TCR CDR3 used the HTBI primer set. TCRdb re-analysed the multiplex PCR reads in MiXCR, keeping a single row per CDR3 protein. This sample yields hundreds of thousands of distinct CDR3 sequences, of which around 45% are seen a single time; 8.2% belongs to the top ten. Material: peripheral blood or thyroid tissue (not recorded which). Receptors were obtained from a woman younger than 30 with Graves' hyperthyroidism.

The chain links TRBV27 to TRBJ1-1; 7 bases map to TRBD1. The CDR3 consists of 12 residues. J was trimmed by 9 bases and V by 0 bases; bases with no gene match: 1. Germline V gives CDR1 MNHEY, CDR2 SMNVEV (reference sequence). The CDR3 reads CASSLSTGQAFF. As DNA, the CDR3 is TGTGCCAGCAGTTTATCGACAGGGCAAGCTTTCTTT.

This chain links TRBV15 with TRBJ1-2; 9 positions match TRBD1. The CDR3 spans 13 residues. Germline V lookup: CDR1 LNHNV, CDR2 YYDKDF (reference sequence). J lost 7 bases, V lost 3 bases, and 3 bases had no gene match. The CDR3 DNA is TGTGCCACCAGCAGGAGGACAGGGGCTGGCTACACCTTC. This translates into CATSRRTGAGYTF.

The CDR3 bases are TGTGCTAGTGGTTTGGTACTTGCGGGAGAGGACGAGCAGTACTTC. The encoded protein is CASGLVLAGEDEQYF. The chain links TRBV12-5 to TRBJ2-7, with 7 positions matching TRBD2. This CDR3 is 15 amino acids long. Germline-derived CDR1 and CDR2 are LGHNT and FRNRAP. V lost 0 bases to trimming and J lost 5 bases; unmatched junction nucleotides: 7. The whole variable domain, remainder taken from reference TRBV12-5 and TRBJ2-7, is DARVTQTPRHKVTEMGQEVTMRCQPILGHNTVFWYRQTMMQGLELLAYFRNRAPLDDSGMPKDRFSAEMPDATLATLKIQPSEPRDSAVYFCASGLVLAGEDEQYFGPGTRLTVT.

The chain couples TRBV25-1 to TRBJ1-2; TRBD1 is a possible D gene (5 bases). The CDR3 is made up of 14 amino acids. Germline values: CDR1 MGHDK, CDR2 SYGVNS. The V gene lost 8 bases and the J gene lost 5 bases, with 18 bases spanning the gap. CDR3 coding DNA: TGTGCCAGCGTTGGAGGTGGGGCATCATATGGCTACACCTTC. This codes for CASVGGGASYGYTF.

The chain joins TRBV10-3 to TRBJ2-7; 9 bases are a match to TRBD2. After removal of 7 bases from V and 0 bases from J, the junction contained 7 bases not matched to a gene. Looked up from germline, CDR1 is ENHRY and CDR2 is SYGVKD. This CDR3 spans 15 amino acids. CDR3 sequence (DNA): TGTGCCATCACCGAGACTAGCGGCAGCTCCTACGAGCAGTACTTC. Its translation: CAITETSGSSYEQYF.

Of note for this clonotype: A much bigger clone sits one base away, suggesting this may be a read error. The missing conserved phenylalanine or tryptophan at the end of this CDR3 makes a read error likely. The CDR3 is CASSPDGTGGYTL. The CDR3, as DNA: TGTGCCAGCTCACCAGACGGGACGGGAGGCTACACCCTC. The genes are TRBV25-1 and TRBJ1-2, with D perhaps TRBD1 (5 bases). The germline V and J ends were trimmed by 8 bases and 8 bases, with 18 bases remaining between them. The germline V gene encodes CDR1 MGHDK and CDR2 SYGVNS. CDR3 length equals 13 residues.

The V gene is TRBV7-2, the J gene TRBJ1-4; 7 bases are a match to TRBD1. The length of the CDR3 is 17 residues. V shed 1 base, J shed 9 bases, and the junction held 14 bases outside the gene matches. Germline lookup yields CDR1 SGHTA and CDR2 FQGNSA. Here the CDR3 reads CASSLVGGRGAAQKLFF. The CDR3 coding sequence is TGTGCCAGCAGCTTAGTGGGAGGCAGGGGGGCCGCGCAAAAACTGTTTTTT.

The table lists this clonotype with a few counts. The chain joins TRBV29-1 to TRBJ1-2; a weak D match, TRBD1 (5 bases). Germline CDR1 and CDR2: SQVTM and ANQGSEA. Trimming took off 6 bases at V and 4 bases at J, with 30 bases between the two ends. The CDR3 runs to 18 residues. The CDR3: CSVGGRTQGGGFVYGYTF. Written as DNA, the CDR3 is TGCAGCGTGGGGGGAAGGACCCAAGGCGGGGGTTTCGTCTATGGCTACACCTTC.

The rearrangement joins TRBV10-3 to TRBJ1-1; possible D gene TRBD1, 6 bases. The germline V and J ends were trimmed by 10 bases and 4 bases, with 22 bases remaining between them. There are 15 residues in the CDR3. From germline, CDR1 is ENHRY and CDR2 SYGVKD. CDR3 nucleotide sequence: TGTGCCAGCAGATACGCCGGGACAATGAGCACTGAAGCTTTCTTT. As protein: CASRYAGTMSTEAFF.

The chain recombines TRBV19 with TRBJ1-1, with D hard to call. Germline CDR1 reads LNHDA; CDR2 reads SQIVND (reference sequence). The CDR3 is 14 residues long. V was shortened by 11 bases and J by 5 bases, with 21 bases between the two germline ends. The CDR3 reads CAWSNWTVRTEAFF. The CDR3 DNA sequence: TGTGCCTGGAGTAACTGGACGGTGAGGACTGAAGCTTTCTTT.

CDR3 bases: TGTGCCAGCAGTTTAGGGACTAGAGTGTACGAGCAGTACTTC. Protein product: CASSLGTRVYEQYF. This sequence joins TRBV12-3 or TRBV12-4 and TRBJ2-7; TRBD2 matches 7 bases. This CDR3 spans 14 amino acids. J lost 4 bases, V lost 1 base, and 4 bases had no gene match.

The V and J genes are TRBV7-8 and TRBJ2-5, with 9 bases matching TRBD2. The CDR3 has 13 residues. V lost 8 bases to trimming and J lost 5 bases; unmatched junction nucleotides: 6. The germline gives CDR1 SGHVS, CDR2 FQNEAQ. CDR3 bases: TGTGCCAGCTTCCGGCTAGCGGGGGAGACCCAGTACTTC. This translates into CASFRLAGETQYF.

The chain joins TRBV9 to TRBJ2-5; 8 bases align to TRBD2. The CDR3 contains 16 residues. The V gene's germline CDR1 is SGDLS and CDR2 YYNGEE. Germline trimming cut 3 bases from V and 1 base from J; bases unmatched to any gene: 8. CDR3 nucleotide sequence: TGTGCCAGCAGCGCGTGTATAAGCGGGGGCCAAGAGACCCAGTACTTC. Translated: CASSACISGGQETQYF.

About this clonotype: A much larger clone sits a single nucleotide away, making a read error possible. This chain joins TRBV10-3 and TRBJ2-7; TRBD1 is a possible D gene (8 bases). Germline-derived CDR1 and CDR2 are ENHRY and SYGVKD. The CDR3 is made up of 14 amino acids. CDR3 amino acids: CASSPSTGDYGQYF. CDR3 nucleotide sequence: TGTGCCAGCAGCCCTTCGACAGGGGACTACGGGCAGTACTTC.

The chain employs TRBV6-5 and TRBJ2-5; D is unclear. CDR1 is MNHEY, CDR2 SVGAGI, per germline. The CDR3 extends over 14 amino acids. V was clipped by 2 bases and J by 4 bases, with 11 bases between them. CDR3 DNA sequence: TGTGCCAGCAGTTACCCGAGGCCAAGAGAGACCCAGTACTTC. This sequence encodes CASSYPRPRETQYF.

This clonotype showed up just a few times. The rearrangement joins TRBV2 to TRBJ1-5; D unresolved. This CDR3 contains 15 residues. Germline V CDR1 and CDR2: SNHLY, FYNNEI. Trimming left V 8 bases short and J 0 bases short, with 14 bases between. In DNA form, the CDR3 reads TGTGCCAGCCGAACTACAGACACTAGCAATCAGCCCCAGCATTTT. Its translation: CASRTTDTSNQPQHF.

The gene calls are TRBV19 and TRBJ2-2; weak D call: TRBD2 (5 bases). The germline V gene has CDR1 LNHDA and CDR2 SQIVND (reference sequence). This CDR3 contains 13 residues. The V end lost 7 bases, the J end lost 4 bases, and 10 bases lay between the germline ends. The CDR3 is CASMGATTGELFF. In DNA, the CDR3 is TGTGCCAGTATGGGAGCAACCACCGGGGAGCTGTTTTTT.

The chain has TRBV7-9 and TRBJ1-2; D perhaps matches TRBD1 (5 bases). The ends were cut back, 4 bases at V and 4 bases at J, with 10 bases in the middle. Germline values: CDR1 SEHNR, CDR2 FQNEAQ (reference sequence). This CDR3 comprises 13 residues. The CDR3, as DNA: TGTGCCAGCAGCTCGACAGAAATCTATGGCTACACCTTC. It yields the protein CASSSTEIYGYTF.

The V and J genes are TRBV12-3 or TRBV12-4 and TRBJ1-2, with D unresolved. The CDR3 runs to 14 residues. V was clipped by 3 bases and J by 5 bases, with 13 bases between them. The CDR3 protein is CASSFRYPLYGYTF. DNA of the CDR3: TGTGCCAGCAGTTTCAGATATCCTCTATATGGCTACACCTTC.

A few counts support this clonotype. This sequence joins TRBV5-1 and TRBJ1-4; 7 bases align to TRBD1. The length of the CDR3 is 15 residues. With 4 bases clipped from V and 7 bases from J, the junction kept 10 bases outside the gene matches. The germline V gene encodes CDR1 SGHRS and CDR2 YFSETQ. The CDR3, as DNA: TGCGCCAGCAGCGAGGCGGCAGGGGGTACTGAAAAACTGTTTTTT. Its protein product is CASSEAAGGTEKLFF.

V is TRBV7-3 and J is TRBJ2-7; unclear D gene. Between the trimmed V and J ends, which lost 5 bases and 6 bases, there was a span of 11 bases. CDR1 SGHTA and CDR2 FQGTGA come from the germline V gene. The CDR3 runs 12 residues. The CDR3 loop is CASSLYMGEQYF. CDR3 bases: TGTGCCAGCAGCCTCTACATGGGCGAGCAGTACTTC.

This chain uses TRBV6-1 with TRBJ2-7, with TRBD1 matching 7 bases. V lost 5 bases, J lost 4 bases, and 2 bases stayed unmatched. Germline CDR1 and CDR2: MNHNS and SASEGT. The CDR3 consists of 12 residues. CDR3 residues: CASSTGVYEQYF. In nucleotides, the CDR3 is TGTGCCAGCAGTACAGGGGTTTACGAGCAGTACTTC.

The sample holds one count of this clonotype. The chain uses TRBV2 and TRBJ1-5; 8 nucleotides match TRBD1. The length of the CDR3 is 15 residues. After removal of 5 bases from V and 5 bases from J, the junction contained 8 bases not matched to a gene. Germline assignment: CDR1 SNHLY and CDR2 FYNNEI. CDR3 nucleotides: TGTGCCAGCAGTAGTACAGGGGGAAGAGATCAGCCCCAGCATTTT. Its translation is CASSSTGGRDQPQHF.

The chain joins TRBV2 to TRBJ2-1; 14 nucleotides match TRBD2. The CDR3 loop spans 18 amino acids. The V gene end was trimmed by 2 bases and the J gene end by 6 bases; junction bases not matched to a gene: 9. CDR1 is SNHLY, CDR2 FYNNEI, per germline. CDR3 sequence: CASSEPQWTSGRSNEQFF. The DNA for the CDR3 is TGTGCCAGCAGTGAACCACAATGGACTAGCGGGAGGTCCAATGAGCAGTTCTTC.

The rearrangement uses TRBV10-3 and TRBJ2-5; unclear D gene. The end of the DNA fits TRBJ2-1 better, so the J call may be wrong. The CDR3 runs 14 residues. Germline V gives CDR1 ENHRY, CDR2 SYGVKD. Here the CDR3 reads CAISESSSPLGQFF. Here the CDR3 DNA reads TGTGCCATCAGTGAGTCGAGTAGCCCGCTGGGGCAGTTCTTC.

Remarks on this clonotype: The CDR3 ends on some other residue instead of the conserved phenylalanine or tryptophan, so this is likely a read error. No DNA is shown, since the ends of the CDR3 on it are uncertain; the CDR3 is the one TCRdb lists. The rearrangement uses TRBV24-1 and TRBJ2-5. CDR1 and CDR2 from the germline V gene are KGHDR and SFDVKD. The CDR3 length is 8 residues, termini included. The CDR3 spells CATSDSHP.

In regard to this clonotype: Given a much more abundant clone one base away, this may be a read error. The chain links TRBV29-1 to TRBJ2-2, with D possibly TRBD2 on 6 matching bases. The germline V gene encodes CDR1 SQVTM and CDR2 ANQGSEA. This CDR3 contains 15 residues. The CDR3 here is CSVVGGSGYTGELLF. The CDR3 DNA sequence: TGCAGCGTTGTCGGGGGTAGCGGATACACCGGGGAGCTGTTGTTT.